Below, 24 T cell receptor beta chains from the same sample are listed, as sequenced in a study of T-cell memory formation after mild COVID-19. TCRdb itself ran the 5' RACE reads through MiXCR, one entry per CDR3 protein. The sample carries about 140,000 distinct CDR3 sequences, around 15% recorded once. Sequenced input: PBMCs or a T cell subset sorted from them (not recorded which). All receptors come from an adult woman who had mild COVID-19 (a few samples of this study predate the infection). Cell type and time point are not known.

This clonotype was found a few times. V and J are TRBV27 and TRBJ2-1; D is unresolved. Trimming took off 5 bases at V and 0 bases at J, with 14 bases between the two ends. Germline CDR1 and CDR2: MNHEY and SMNVEV (reference sequence). This CDR3 is built from 16 residues. Written as DNA, the CDR3 is TGTGCCAGCAGTAATTCACTACAGTACTCCTACAATGAGCAGTTCTTC. Protein product: CASSNSLQYSYNEQFF.

The J gene is TRBJ2-1, the V gene TRBV12-3 or TRBV12-4; 9 bases map to TRBD1. V shed 6 bases and J 7 bases; nucleotides not matched to a gene: 10. The CDR3 length is 15 residues. The CDR3 protein is CASSRYRGRGNEQFF. In DNA form, the CDR3 reads TGTGCCAGCAGCCGCTACAGGGGGCGGGGGAATGAGCAGTTCTTC.

This clonotype was seen only a few times. Here the CDR3 DNA reads TGTGCCAGCAGCCAAGGGTGGCTCCGCCACGAGCAGTACTTC. Translation: CASSQGWLRHEQYF. This sequence joins TRBV3-1 and TRBJ2-7; D ambiguous. This CDR3 is built from 14 residues. The V gene's germline CDR1 is LGHDT and CDR2 YNNKEL (reference sequence). Trimming took off 1 base at V and 5 bases at J, with 12 bases between the two ends.

This clonotype was counted only a few times. The chain carries TRBV9 and TRBJ2-1, with TRBD2 matching over 12 bases. Germline V gene lookup returns CDR1 SGDLS and CDR2 YYNGEE. V lost 3 bases, J lost 10 bases, and 11 bases stayed unmatched. This CDR3 contains 16 residues. CDR3 DNA: TGTGCCAGCAGCGGCCCTACTAGCGGGGGGCTCTGGGAGCAGTTCTTC. This sequence encodes CASSGPTSGGLWEQFF.

This chain uses TRBV6-6 with TRBJ1-3; D is perhaps TRBD1 (6 bases). The CDR3 covers 17 residues. The germline V gene encodes CDR1 MNHNY and CDR2 SVGAGI (reference sequence). V was pared by 6 bases and J by 0 bases, with 18 bases between. The CDR3 bases are TGTGCCAGCAGCCTCTTTTCGCAGGGGTACTCTGGAAACACCATATATTTT. It is translated as CASSLFSQGYSGNTIYF.

This clonotype was observed a handful of times. The chain recombines TRBV27 with TRBJ2-7; 7 bases line up with TRBD2. Germline V CDR1 and CDR2: MNHEY, SMNVEV (reference sequence). This CDR3 has 14 amino acids. After removal of 10 bases from V and 1 base from J, the junction contained 10 bases not matched to a gene. This chain's CDR3 is CATQGRGRSYEQYF. CDR3 nucleotide sequence: TGTGCCACCCAAGGGAGGGGTCGTTCCTACGAGCAGTACTTC.

The chain recombines TRBV5-1 with TRBJ2-3; the D is unclear. Germline loops: CDR1 SGHRS, CDR2 YFSETQ. There are 14 residues in the CDR3. V dropped 0 bases and J dropped 2 bases, with 7 bases sitting between them. The CDR3 sequence: CASSLEVYTDTQYF. In DNA form, the CDR3 reads TGCGCCAGCAGCTTGGAGGTCTACACAGATACGCAGTATTTT.

The rearrangement joins TRBV11-3 to TRBJ2-1, with D perhaps TRBD1 (6 bases). The V end was cut by 8 bases, the J end by 3 bases, with 14 bases between. The germline CDR1 and CDR2 sequences are SGHNT and YENEEA. This CDR3 contains 14 residues. The CDR3 region has the DNA TGTGCCAGCGGCAGGGGTCTGGGCTACAATGAGCAGTTCTTC. Protein product: CASGRGLGYNEQFF.

This clonotype was found a few times. This chain uses TRBV9 with TRBJ2-3; 9 nucleotides line up with TRBD2. Looked up from germline, CDR1 is SGDLS and CDR2 is YYNGEE. V trimming: 0 bases; J trimming: 2 bases; junction bases outside the gene matches: 10. The CDR3 runs to 18 residues. The CDR3 DNA reads TGTGCCAGCAGCGTAGAAGGGGCTAGCGGGGACCTCACAGATACGCAGTATTTT. Its translation is CASSVEGASGDLTDTQYF.

This rearrangement joins TRBV27 to TRBJ2-1; maybe TRBD1 (6 bases). The CDR3 is 14 amino acids. Germline V gene sequence: CDR1 MNHEY, CDR2 SMNVEV (reference sequence). The V end lost 2 bases, the J end lost 7 bases, and 12 bases lay between the germline ends. In DNA form, the CDR3 reads TGTGCCAGCAGTTTACTTGAACAGGGTAATGAGCAGTTCTTC. Amino acid sequence: CASSLLEQGNEQFF.

The gene calls are TRBV2 and TRBJ2-1, with D possibly being TRBD2 (5 bases). The CDR3 totals 13 residues. Trimming pared 8 bases from V and 3 bases from J, leaving 11 bases between. Germline V gene sequence: CDR1 SNHLY, CDR2 FYNNEI. CDR3 amino acids: CASLASLYNEQFF. The CDR3 DNA is TGTGCCAGCTTAGCGTCGCTCTACAATGAGCAGTTCTTC.

Only a few counts were recorded for this clonotype. This rearrangement joins TRBV5-1 to TRBJ1-1; 11 bases are shared with TRBD1. The germline V gene has CDR1 SGHRS and CDR2 YFSETQ. The CDR3 is 17 amino acids. V lost 0 bases and J lost 4; bases outside the gene matches: 8. DNA for the CDR3: TGCGCCAGCAGCTTGGGGACAGGGGGCCTTCTGGGCACTGAAGCTTTCTTT. Translating gives CASSLGTGGLLGTEAFF.

This clonotype was seen a few times. J is TRBJ2-1 and V is TRBV30, with TRBD2 identical over 10 bases. The CDR3 has 12 residues. V gave up 4 bases and J gave up 7 bases; unmatched junction bases: 1. CDR1 is GTSNPN and CDR2 is SVGIG in the germline V gene (reference sequence). CDR3 coding DNA: TGTGCCTGGACTAGCGGGAGTAATGAGCAGTTCTTC. This translates into CAWTSGSNEQFF.

The rearrangement joins TRBV4-1 to TRBJ2-1, with TRBD2 matching over 8 bases. The V gene end was trimmed by 10 bases and the J gene end by 2 bases; junction bases not matched to a gene: 4. Germline assignment: CDR1 MGHRA and CDR2 YSYEKL. CDR3 size: 13 residues. The CDR3 protein is CATPGGPYNEQFF. The CDR3 DNA follows: TGCGCCACCCCGGGGGGGCCCTACAATGAGCAGTTCTTC.

The table lists this clonotype with a few counts. J is TRBJ2-2 and V is TRBV12-3 or TRBV12-4; 10 nucleotides align to TRBD2. CDR3 length: 16 residues. The J segment lost 0 bases and the V segment lost 5 bases, leaving 3 bases of the junction unmatched. CDR3 nucleotides: TGTGCCAGCAGTGTACTAGCGGGGTCGAACACCGGGGAGCTGTTTTTT. Its translation is CASSVLAGSNTGELFF.

The chain links TRBV3-1 to TRBJ1-1, with D perhaps matching TRBD1 (6 bases). The CDR3 contains 16 residues. Trimming left V 1 base short and J 0 bases short, with 12 bases between. Looked up from germline, CDR1 is LGHDT and CDR2 is YNNKEL (reference sequence). CDR3 sequence: CASSQGWTEVNTEAFF. As DNA, the CDR3 is TGTGCCAGCAGCCAAGGATGGACAGAAGTGAACACTGAAGCTTTCTTT.

Only a few counts were recorded for this clonotype. The V gene is TRBV27, the J gene TRBJ1-5; D is ambiguous. The germline CDR1 and CDR2 sequences are MNHEY and SMNVEV (reference sequence). Trimming removed 1 base from V and 3 bases from J, with 4 bases in between. The CDR3 loop spans 13 amino acids. Written as DNA, the CDR3 is TGTGCCAGCAGTTTATTTGCCAATCAGCCCCAGCATTTT. It specifies CASSLFANQPQHF.

This chain connects TRBV21-1 to TRBJ2-3; TRBD1 is taken as the D call from the table, unchecked against the DNA. TRBV21-1 is a recognized pseudogene. The CDR3 has 13 residues. CDR3 in DNA: TGTGCCGGCCCTCCAGGGTGTACAGATACGCAGTATTTT. Its translation: CAGPPGCTDTQYF.

There are many counts of this clonotype. The rearrangement joins TRBV7-2 to TRBJ2-3, with D uncertain. V lost 4 bases, J lost 3 bases, and 8 bases lay in between. The CDR3 has 13 residues. Germline V gene sequence: CDR1 SGHTA, CDR2 FQGNSA. The CDR3 DNA sequence: TGTGCCAGCAGCTCCCCATCGACAGATACGCAGTATTTT. It is translated as CASSSPSTDTQYF.

This clonotype was detected only a few times. The V call is TRBV24-1, the J call TRBJ1-5; D is ambiguous. The CDR3 spans 12 residues. The germline V gene has CDR1 KGHDR and CDR2 SFDVKD. The V gene lost 4 bases and the J gene lost 8 bases, with 8 bases spanning the gap. CDR3 loop: CATSEGREPQHF. CDR3 nucleotides: TGTGCCACCAGTGAAGGACGGGAGCCCCAGCATTTT.

The chain links TRBV3-1 to TRBJ1-2; the D gene is possibly TRBD1 (6 bases). V lost 0 bases and J lost 4, with 12 bases in between. The CDR3 has 15 amino acids. Per the germline V gene, CDR1 is LGHDT and CDR2 is YNNKEL (reference sequence). CDR3 protein: CASSQDPDSRYGYTF. The CDR3 bases are TGTGCCAGCAGCCAAGATCCGGACAGCCGCTATGGCTACACCTTC.

A few counts support this clonotype. This chain uses TRBV12-3 or TRBV12-4 with TRBJ2-2; no clear D. This CDR3 has 13 residues. V gave up 0 bases and J gave up 7 bases, with 6 bases separating them. CDR3 nucleotides: TGTGCCAGCAGTTTAGCGGCAGTCGGGGAGCTGTTTTTT. It translates to CASSLAAVGELFF.

Many counts were recorded for this clonotype. The chain uses TRBV5-1 and TRBJ2-3, with D unresolved. Germline loops: CDR1 SGHRS, CDR2 YFSETQ. Trimming stripped 2 bases from V and 1 base from J, with 14 bases between. The CDR3 contains 16 residues. The CDR3 spells CASSLDEVSGTDTQYF. The CDR3 DNA is TGCGCCAGCAGCTTAGACGAAGTCTCGGGCACAGATACGCAGTATTTT.

This clonotype has more than one count but fewer than ten. The chain links TRBV27 to TRBJ2-6; no firm D call. V lost 2 bases to trimming and J lost 0 bases, with 17 bases between them. There are 19 residues in the CDR3. Germline loops: CDR1 MNHEY, CDR2 SMNVEV (reference sequence). DNA of the CDR3: TGTGCCAGCAGTTTAGTTTTAGGCCCTCTCTCCTCTGGGGCCAACGTCCTGACTTTC. Its translation: CASSLVLGPLSSGANVLTF.